This entry lists 14 T cell receptor beta chains sequenced from one sample in a study of control samples from healthy donors and cancer patients. TCRdb keeps only in-frame clones here, not all; method: immunoSEQ multiplex PCR. The repertoire consists of approximately 100,000 clones, with around nine tenths occurring once and the leading ten covering around 21%. Sequenced sample: blood. The receptors originated from a man aged 25 to 40 in good health.

V usage is TRBV30 and J usage is TRBJ1-5, with D unclear. This CDR3 spans 12 amino acids. The germline V gene has CDR1 GTSNPN and CDR2 SVGIG (reference sequence). The V end was cut by 1 base, the J end by 7 bases, with 8 bases between. CDR3 region: CAWSAGPQPQHF. The CDR3 nucleotides are TGTGCCTGGAGTGCCGGACCCCAGCCCCAGCATTTT.

This rearrangement joins TRBV4-1 to TRBJ2-6; TRBD1 is a possible D gene (5 bases). This CDR3 has 16 residues. From germline, CDR1 is MGHRA and CDR2 YSYEKL. The ends were cut back, 4 bases at V and 4 bases at J, with 14 bases in the middle. This chain's CDR3 is CASSPARVNGANVLTF. CDR3 DNA sequence: TGCGCCAGCAGCCCCGCCAGGGTGAACGGGGCCAACGTCCTGACTTTC.

This chain links TRBV4-2 with TRBJ1-3; tentative D call: TRBD1 (6 bases). CDR1 is LGHNA, CDR2 YNFKEQ, per germline. With 5 bases removed from V and 0 bases from J, the gap between germline ends came to 20 bases. The CDR3 is 18 amino acids. The CDR3 sequence is CASSTAGTRRSSGNTIYF. The DNA for the CDR3 is TGTGCCAGCAGCACGGCTGGGACACGGAGAAGCTCTGGAAACACCATATATTTT.

The J gene is TRBJ1-1, the V gene TRBV5-8; D unclear. Germline loops: CDR1 SGHTS, CDR2 YDEGEE. CDR3 size: 13 residues. V gave up 1 base and J gave up 4 bases, with 8 bases separating them. For the CDR3, the DNA is TGTGCCAGCAGCTTGAGCAGAGGCACTGAAGCTTTCTTT. It codes for CASSLSRGTEAFF. Full variable domain (rest looked up from reference TRBV5-8 and TRBJ1-1): EAGVTQSPTHLIKTRGQQATLRCSPISGHTSVYWYQQALGLGLQFLLWYDEGEERNRGNFPPRFSGRQFPNYSSELNVNALELEDSALYLCASSLSRGTEAFFGQGTRLTVV.

The genes are TRBV5-1 and TRBJ1-5, with 7 nucleotides matching TRBD1. The CDR3 contains 16 residues. The V gene's germline CDR1 is SGHRS and CDR2 YFSETQ. The ends lost 4 bases at V and 3 bases at J; junction bases unmatched: 10. CDR3 DNA: TGCGCCAGCAGCCCGGGGGACAGCCTCCTCAATCAGCCCCAGCATTTT. It yields the protein CASSPGDSLLNQPQHF.

The V and J genes are TRBV4-2 and TRBJ2-3; 7 bases agree with TRBD2. The J segment lost 5 bases and the V segment lost 0 bases, leaving 5 bases of the junction unmatched. In germline, CDR1 is LGHNA, CDR2 YNFKEQ. The CDR3 is 15 amino acids. The CDR3 DNA reads as TGTGCCAGCAGCCAAGAGGGAGGGGCTGAAGATACGCAGTATTTT. It yields the protein CASSQEGGAEDTQYF.

The rearrangement links TRBV12-3 or TRBV12-4 to TRBJ1-2; TRBD1 is a possible D gene (5 bases). V dropped 6 bases and J dropped 3 bases, with 11 bases sitting between them. The CDR3 runs 13 residues. CDR3 sequence (DNA): TGTGCCAGCAGCACCGGGACCTACTATGGCTACACCTTC. Translation: CASSTGTYYGYTF.

The CDR3 sequence is CASSLAGPGYNEQFF. The CDR3 DNA reads TGTGCCAGCAGCCTAGCGGGGCCGGGCTACAATGAGCAGTTCTTC. The genes are TRBV6-5 and TRBJ2-1; 9 bases line up with TRBD2. There are 15 residues in the CDR3. The V gene end was trimmed by 6 bases and the J gene end by 3 bases; junction bases not matched to a gene: 6. The germline CDR1 and CDR2 sequences are MNHEY and SVGAGI.

The gene calls are TRBV27 and TRBJ1-2, with D possibly being TRBD1 (6 bases). CDR1 and CDR2 from the germline V gene are MNHEY and SMNVEV (reference sequence). CDR3 size: 15 residues. The germline V and J ends were trimmed by 0 bases and 4 bases, with 12 bases remaining between them. The CDR3 protein is CASSLSPTGFYGYTF. DNA for the CDR3: TGTGCCAGCAGTTTATCCCCTACAGGGTTCTATGGCTACACCTTC.

The chain uses TRBV5-1 and TRBJ2-1, with D possibly matching TRBD1 (6 bases). The V gene's germline CDR1 is SGHRS and CDR2 YFSETQ. The V gene lost 1 base and the J gene lost 7 bases, with 15 bases spanning the gap. The CDR3 is made up of 15 amino acids. CDR3 nucleotides: TGCGCCAGCAGCTTGTCCCCAGGGGCGCAGAATGAGCAGTTCTTC. Translating gives CASSLSPGAQNEQFF.

In nucleotides, the CDR3 is TGCGCCAGCAGCCAAGAGCCCGGGACAGGGGGCCCGAACACTGAAGCTTTCTTT. This gives the protein CASSQEPGTGGPNTEAFF. The V gene is TRBV4-1, the J gene TRBJ1-1; TRBD1 aligns across 12 bases. The CDR3 covers 18 residues. The V segment lost 0 bases and the J segment 1 base; nucleotides outside the gene matches: 6. In germline, CDR1 is MGHRA, CDR2 YSYEKL.

This clone was recorded only once. The chain couples TRBV2 to TRBJ1-4; possible D gene TRBD1, 6 bases. This CDR3 contains 15 residues. CDR1 SNHLY and CDR2 FYNNEI come from the germline V gene. The germline V and J ends were trimmed by 8 bases and 2 bases, with 15 bases remaining between them. CDR3 DNA: TGTGCCAGCCGCGTCCAGGGGTTGACTAATGAAAAACTGTTTTTT. Translating gives CASRVQGLTNEKLFF.

This chain uses TRBV7-2 with TRBJ1-5; D gene ambiguous. Germline CDR1 SGHTA, CDR2 FQGNSA. CDR3 length: 14 amino acids. V was cut by 3 bases and J by 0 bases, with 6 bases left in between. The CDR3 spells CASSFTTSNQPQHF. The CDR3 nucleotides read TGTGCCAGCAGCTTCACCACTAGCAATCAGCCCCAGCATTTT.

This clone was observed a handful of times. The V and J genes are TRBV7-9 and TRBJ2-1; 9 bases agree with TRBD1. The CDR3 loop spans 16 amino acids. With V trimmed by 5 bases and J by 4 bases, 9 bases remained unmatched. Germline assignment: CDR1 SEHNR and CDR2 FQNEAQ (reference sequence). The CDR3 nucleotides read TGTGCCAGCAGCCCATCGGGGACAGGGAGGTACAATGAGCAGTTCTTC. This translates into CASSPSGTGRYNEQFF.